This entry lists 30 T cell receptor beta chains sequenced from one sample in a study of regulatory T cells in long-lasting Graves disease. iRepertoire HTBI primers and Arm-PCR of CDR3 regions built TCR beta libraries. A single record per CDR3 protein comes from TCRdb applying MiXCR to the multiplex PCR reads. The table shows roughly 610,000 distinct CDR3 sequences, with roughly a sixth occurring only once. Time point reported: newly diagnosed GD, antithyroid drugs for less than 3 months. Researchers made the TCR library from RNA that was extracted from PBMCs. These same data were also listed under a study on T cells in Graves' hyperthyroidism and ophthalmopathy.

Sample: peripheral blood mononuclear cells (PBMCs), taken at new diagnosis, from a patient treated with antithyroid drugs. The receptor set was obtained from a man aged 18 to 29 with Graves disease.

The V gene is TRBV15, the J gene TRBJ2-5; 7 positions agree with TRBD2. The CDR3 runs 13 residues. After removal of 4 bases from V and 5 bases from J, the junction contained 4 bases not matched to a gene. CDR1 is LNHNV and CDR2 is YYDKDF in the germline V gene (reference sequence). The CDR3 sequence is CATSTTSRETQYF. CDR3 DNA: TGTGCCACCAGCACGACTAGCAGGGAGACCCAGTACTTC.

This clonotype was seen once. In DNA, the CDR3 is TGCGCCAGCAGCTTGACTAGCGGAGCCGGCACCGGGGAGCTGTTTTTT. The encoded protein is CASSLTSGAGTGELFF. This chain joins TRBV5-1 and TRBJ2-2; 8 nucleotides match TRBD2. The CDR3 contains 16 residues. The germline V gene encodes CDR1 SGHRS and CDR2 YFSETQ. J lost 4 bases, V lost 1 base, and 6 bases had no gene match.

The chain is built from TRBV18 and TRBJ1-1; TRBD1 might be the D (6 bases). There are 18 residues in the CDR3. Trimming pared 3 bases from V and 7 bases from J, leaving 27 bases between. CDR1 is KGHSH and CDR2 is LQKENI in the germline V gene. CDR3: CASSPRIRGAPLGIEAFF. DNA for the CDR3: TGTGCCAGCTCACCGAGGATTCGGGGGGCGCCTCTTGGGATTGAAGCTTTCTTT.

Many counts were recorded for this clonotype. The J gene is TRBJ1-1, the V gene TRBV7-9, with D possibly TRBD1 on 6 matching bases. The CDR3 totals 14 residues. Trimming cost V 0 bases and J 4 bases, with 9 bases left between them. Germline V CDR1 and CDR2: SEHNR, FQNEAQ (reference sequence). DNA of the CDR3: TGTGCCAGCAGCTTAGCGGGGGGGCCCACTGAAGCTTTCTTT. This translates into CASSLAGGPTEAFF.

This clonotype was found many times. The genes are TRBV7-9 and TRBJ2-3; 8 bases are shared with TRBD1. CDR3 length equals 15 residues. After removal of 3 bases from V and 3 bases from J, the junction contained 5 bases not matched to a gene. The V gene's germline CDR1 is SEHNR and CDR2 FQNEAQ (reference sequence). Here the CDR3 DNA reads TGTGCCAGCAGCTTGTGGGGACAGGAGACAGATACGCAGTATTTT. Amino acids: CASSLWGQETDTQYF.

This clonotype showed up many times. The CDR3 region has the DNA TGTGCCAGCAGTGCGGACTACTCATACGAGCAGTACTTC. Translation gives CASSADYSYEQYF. V usage is TRBV2 and J usage is TRBJ2-7; tentative D call: TRBD2 (6 bases). The germline V gene has CDR1 SNHLY and CDR2 FYNNEI. This CDR3 region has 13 residues. Trimming stripped 4 bases from V and 4 bases from J, with 11 bases between.

J is TRBJ2-1 and V is TRBV11-3, with D unresolved. This CDR3 is 11 amino acids long. The germline V gene has CDR1 SGHNT and CDR2 YENEEA. Deletions cut 4 bases from V and 9 bases from J, with 7 bases between. CDR3 region: CASSSLGEQFF. CDR3 bases: TGTGCCAGCAGCTCGTTAGGTGAGCAGTTCTTC.

This clonotype was seen repeatedly, ten times or more. V and J are TRBV6-1 and TRBJ2-2, with D perhaps matching TRBD1 or TRBD2 (5 bases each). The V and J ends lost 3 bases and 3 bases respectively, with 11 bases between them. This CDR3 contains 15 residues. Germline V lookup: CDR1 MNHNS, CDR2 SASEGT. The CDR3 here is CASSDNRRDTGELFF. CDR3 in DNA: TGTGCCAGCAGTGACAACAGGCGGGACACCGGGGAGCTGTTTTTT.

Note on this clonotype: A much larger clone lies a single base off, so this may be a read error. Because it lacks the conserved phenylalanine or tryptophan at the end, this CDR3 is likely a read error. The chain recombines TRBV11-2 with TRBJ2-1; the D call may be TRBD1 or TRBD2 (5 bases each). The ends were cut back, 4 bases at V and 10 bases at J, with 14 bases in the middle. This CDR3 is built from 13 residues. Looked up from germline, CDR1 is SGHAT and CDR2 is FQNNGV. CDR3 sequence: CASSSSPGAEQFL. The CDR3 DNA follows: TGTGCCAGCAGCTCGAGCCCCGGGGCCGAGCAGTTCCTC.

This clonotype was recorded a few times. In DNA form, the CDR3 reads TGTGCCAGCAGCCAACTGGAGGGGGCCCTAATGAACACTGAAGCTTTCTTT. As protein: CASSQLEGALMNTEAFF. This chain joins TRBV11-2 and TRBJ1-1; 7 bases are shared with TRBD1. The CDR3 is made up of 17 amino acids. With 5 bases clipped from V and 0 bases from J, the junction kept 12 bases outside the gene matches. Germline CDR1 SGHAT, CDR2 FQNNGV.

This chain links TRBV29-1 with TRBJ1-2; D not resolved. The CDR3 is made up of 12 amino acids. Trimming pared 6 bases from V and 7 bases from J, leaving 15 bases between. Germline V gene sequence: CDR1 SQVTM, CDR2 ANQGSEA. The CDR3 is CSVESGIGGYTF. The CDR3, as DNA: TGCAGCGTCGAGTCCGGGATCGGTGGCTACACCTTC.

This chain links TRBV20-1 with TRBJ2-2; maybe TRBD1 (6 bases). The CDR3 runs to 13 residues. Deletions cut 4 bases from V and 5 bases from J, with 11 bases between. Per the germline V gene, CDR1 is DFQATT and CDR2 is SNEGSKA (reference sequence). The CDR3 spells CSAMTGQTGELFF. Written as DNA, the CDR3 is TGCAGTGCTATGACGGGACAAACCGGGGAGCTGTTTTTT.

The genes are TRBV6-6 and TRBJ2-7, with D possibly being TRBD1 (5 bases). This CDR3 is built from 16 residues. Germline V CDR1 and CDR2: MNHNY, SVGAGI (reference sequence). The ends were cut back, 0 bases at V and 3 bases at J, with 15 bases in the middle. CDR3 in amino acids: CASSYSVSQGIYEQYF. The CDR3 DNA sequence: TGTGCCAGCAGTTACTCGGTGTCGCAGGGAATCTACGAGCAGTACTTC.

Only a few counts were recorded for this clonotype. The chain combines TRBV29-1 with TRBJ2-2, with TRBD2 identical over 12 bases. The CDR3 runs to 15 residues. Germline V gene sequence: CDR1 SQVTM, CDR2 ANQGSEA. The V and J ends lost 6 bases and 6 bases, in that order; junction bases with no gene match: 8. CDR3 sequence (DNA): TGCAGCGTGTTACTAGCGGGGGGCAGTCCCGGGGAGCTGTTTTTT. Protein product: CSVLLAGGSPGELFF.

This clonotype was counted between two and nine times. Written as DNA, the CDR3 is TGTGCCAGCTCTAAATGGCCAAACGGGGAGAGCAACACTGAAGCTTTCTTT. This encodes CASSKWPNGESNTEAFF. This chain links TRBV18 with TRBJ1-1; D uncertain. This CDR3 comprises 17 residues. Germline V gene data show CDR1 as KGHSH and CDR2 as LQKENI. Trimming cost V 6 bases and J 2 bases, with 22 bases left between them.

A single count supports this clonotype. A single base separates this from a much larger clone, so it may be a read error. This chain uses TRBV6-1 with TRBJ2-1; TRBD1 might be the D (6 bases). The CDR3 has 12 residues. In germline, CDR1 is MNHNS, CDR2 SASEGT. CDR3 DNA sequence: TGTGCCTCGAAGGGGGTGGACAATGATCAGTTCTTC. Protein: CASKGVDNDQFF.

This clonotype was observed a handful of times. The gene calls are TRBV5-5 and TRBJ1-5; D is ambiguous. Trimming shortened V by 2 bases and J by 5 bases, and 8 bases separated the two germline ends. Germline values: CDR1 SGHKS, CDR2 YYEKEE (reference sequence). The CDR3 loop spans 13 amino acids. The CDR3 DNA sequence: TGTGCCAGCAGCTTTGAGGTGGATCAGCCCCAGCATTTT. It codes for CASSFEVDQPQHF.

This clonotype was seen only a few times. V gene TRBV20-1 combines with J gene TRBJ2-1; TRBD2 matches at 7 bases. V lost 0 bases, J lost 4 bases, and 6 bases stayed unmatched. The germline gives CDR1 DFQATT, CDR2 SNEGSKA (reference sequence). The CDR3 has 15 amino acids. This CDR3 is CSARDGGTTYNEQFF. CDR3 sequence (DNA): TGCAGTGCTAGAGATGGGGGGACTACTTACAATGAGCAGTTCTTC.

In DNA form, the CDR3 reads TGTGCCAGCAGTTTCCGGGACAGATACTCTGGAAACACCATATATTTT. Translating it yields CASSFRDRYSGNTIYF. This rearrangement joins TRBV28 to TRBJ1-3; 7 nucleotides align to TRBD1. Germline V gene lookup returns CDR1 MDHEN and CDR2 SYDVKM. There are 16 residues in the CDR3. Trimming took 3 bases from V and 0 from J; bases not matched to a gene: 5.

Points on this clonotype: The junction and the germline gene differ at one end; a read error may be behind it. The rearrangement uses TRBV10-3 and TRBJ2-5, with a tentative D call TRBD1 (6 bases). The length of the CDR3 is 15 residues. Germline assignment: CDR1 ENHRY and CDR2 SYGVKD. CDR3 amino acids: CAISEPGQSQGTQYF. CDR3 DNA: TGTGCCATCAGTGAGCCTGGACAGTCACAAGGGACCCAGTACTTC.

This sequence joins TRBV9 and TRBJ1-1; D call uncertain. The length of the CDR3 is 13 residues. Germline V gives CDR1 SGDLS, CDR2 YYNGEE. V was trimmed by 0 bases and J by 7 bases, leaving 10 bases between them. In DNA, the CDR3 is TGTGCCAGCAGCGTAGATATGGTCAGTGAAGCTTTCTTT. This codes for CASSVDMVSEAFF.

This clonotype was recorded a few times. This may stem from a read error, because a much larger clone lies one nucleotide away. The V call is TRBV6-4, the J call TRBJ2-7, with 9 bases matching TRBD1. The germline CDR1 and CDR2 sequences are MRHNA and SNTAGT. The CDR3 has 16 amino acids. CDR3 bases: TGTGCCAGCGGTGAATCCCAAGACAGGGGGGTCCACGAGCAGTACTTC. It yields the protein CASGESQDRGVHEQYF.

A few counts support this clonotype. CDR3 in amino acids: CASSLRATGTNEKLFF. CDR3 in DNA: TGTGCCAGCAGCCTGCGGGCTACGGGAACTAATGAAAAACTGTTTTTT. V is TRBV6-1 and J is TRBJ1-4, with D hard to call. The CDR3 consists of 16 residues. The V end was cut by 6 bases, the J end by 1 base, with 15 bases between. Germline V gene lookup returns CDR1 MNHNS and CDR2 SASEGT.

In this sample, this clonotype turned up many times. The chain uses TRBV7-8 and TRBJ1-2, with D perhaps matching TRBD1 (6 bases). The CDR3 runs 14 residues. CDR1 is SGHVS and CDR2 is FQNEAQ in the germline V gene. Trimming removed 1 base from V and 3 bases from J, with 9 bases in between. CDR3 nucleotide sequence: TGTGCCAGCAGCTTAGGGGACATAGACTATGGCTACACCTTC. It is translated as CASSLGDIDYGYTF.

This clonotype has ten or more counts. This rearrangement joins TRBV5-1 to TRBJ2-1, with a possible D match to TRBD2 (6 bases). The CDR3 contains 15 residues. Germline assignment: CDR1 SGHRS and CDR2 YFSETQ. Trimming left V 2 bases short and J 4 bases short, with 13 bases between. CDR3 nucleotide sequence: TGCGCCAGCAGCTTAACCCGTAGCGGATACAATGAGCAGTTCTTC. This translates into CASSLTRSGYNEQFF.

There are many counts of this clonotype. Here the CDR3 DNA reads TGTGCCAGCAGCAAGAGGACGAGGGGGCACACTGAAGCTTTCTTT. The encoded protein is CASSKRTRGHTEAFF. The chain employs TRBV11-2 and TRBJ1-1; 7 nucleotides align to TRBD1. The V gene end was trimmed by 5 bases and the J gene end by 3 bases; junction bases not matched to a gene: 9. Germline-derived CDR1 and CDR2 are SGHAT and FQNNGV. The CDR3 has 15 amino acids.

The chain couples TRBV5-1 to TRBJ2-5; tentatively, D is TRBD1 or TRBD2 (6 bases each). V was trimmed by 0 bases and J by 4 bases, leaving 16 bases between them. Per germline, CDR1 SGHRS and CDR2 YFSETQ. This CDR3 is 16 amino acids long. This CDR3 is CASSLEGGRPTETQYF. Written as DNA, the CDR3 is TGCGCCAGCAGCTTGGAGGGGGGACGACCCACAGAGACCCAGTACTTC.

The table lists this clonotype with a few counts. V and J are TRBV4-1 and TRBJ1-1; D call uncertain. V dropped 3 bases and J dropped 4 bases, with 18 bases sitting between them. In germline, CDR1 is MGHRA, CDR2 YSYEKL. The CDR3 is 16 amino acids. Written as DNA, the CDR3 is TGCGCCAGCAGCCATTGGACGGCCCGAGACGGCACTGAAGCTTTCTTT. It translates to CASSHWTARDGTEAFF.

In its sample, this clonotype was seen a few times. The CDR3 is CASKQGPMNTEAFF. CDR3 coding DNA: TGTGCCAGCAAACAGGGTCCCATGAACACTGAAGCTTTCTTT. The J gene is TRBJ1-1, the V gene TRBV7-3; D might be TRBD1 (6 bases). The CDR3 length is 14 residues. V was clipped by 7 bases and J by 0 bases, with 12 bases between them. Germline CDR1 is SGHTA and CDR2 is FQGTGA. The full variable domain, with the rest looked up from reference TRBV7-3 and TRBJ1-1, is GAGVSQTPSNKVTEKGKYVELRCDPISGHTALYWYRQSLGQGPEFLIYFQGTGAADDSGLPNDRFFAVRPEGSVSTLKIQRTERGDSAVYLCASKQGPMNTEAFFGQGTRLTVV.

This clonotype was picked up a small number of times. This chain joins TRBV29-1 and TRBJ2-7; D is perhaps TRBD1 (6 bases). V lost 5 bases and J 5 bases, leaving 16 bases between the germline ends. Germline assignment: CDR1 SQVTM and CDR2 ANQGSEA. The CDR3 has 13 amino acids. CDR3: CSVLYRVRDEQYF. DNA for the CDR3: TGCAGCGTTCTTTACAGGGTTCGCGACGAGCAGTACTTC.